This T cell receptor beta chain was identified in a study of T cell responses to AZD1222 COVID-19 vaccine. Broader study findings: Across spike, vaccine-associated CD4 TCRs were found, dominant at 160-218 and 743-854.

Worth noting for this clone: Its target is not known.

Measured with immunoSEQ multiplex PCR; TCRdb has only the in-frame clones, and not every one. The sample includes more than 150,000 clones, approximately 90% of them seen just once. With 0 bases clipped from V and 6 bases from J, the junction kept 7 bases outside the gene matches. Germline CDR1 and CDR2: SGHDT and YYEEEE. The CDR3 is 16 amino acids. The specimen was peripheral blood, collected on day 0 of AZD1222 vaccination. The TCR comes from an adult in good health. This chain connects TRBV5-6 to TRBJ2-3; 10 nucleotides agree with TRBD1. The CDR3 DNA reads as TGTGCCAGCAGCTTGGGTTGGACAGGGGGTATGGATACGCAGTATTTT. Protein product: CASSLGWTGGMDTQYF.